This T cell receptor (beta chain) was profiled in a study of vaccination effects on CD4 cells after COVID-19. Study as a whole: The participants, recipients of two vaccine doses, got either BNT162b2 or mRNA-1273.

CD4+ T cells specific for antigen were expanded with viral peptide pools by the ViraFEST assay before sequencing. The culture ran for around ten days before CD4+ T cells were isolated. By PCR, the person was confirmed to have had SARS-CoV-2 infection between March and December 2020. IL-2 medium took the place of half the medium on both days 3 and 7. The data were produced by immunoSEQ multiplex PCR, yet TCRdb's version contains in-frame clones alone and is incomplete. The repertoire holds about 27,000 clones, with 65% to 80% as singletons. Turning to this clone: The antigen is not known.

The ends lost 3 bases at V and 0 bases at J; junction bases unmatched: 12. This CDR3 is 18 amino acids long. CDR1 and CDR2 (germline): SGHRS, YFSETQ. The sample consisted of CD4+ T cells from PBMCs cultured with HCoV-NL63 spike peptides, taken before COVID-19 vaccination. This rearrangement joins TRBV5-1 to TRBJ2-1; 7 bases align to TRBD2. This receptor was obtained from a human donor who had a prior SARS-CoV-2 infection. The DNA for the CDR3 is TGCGCCAGCAGCTCCCCGCTGGGAGCGGGGAGCTCCTACAATGAGCAGTTCTTC. This encodes CASSSPLGAGSSYNEQFF.